This TCR beta chain was captured in a study of shared clonotypes between healthy human individuals. Study results and caveats: As a rule, naive subsets had a larger estimated richness than memory subsets.

TCRdb's table, derived via immunoSEQ multiplex PCR, lists solely in-frame clones and lacks some. This table holds about 960,000 clones, over 60% found once. On this clone itself: Its target is not known.

The germline CDR1 and CDR2 sequences are SGHTA and FQGNSA. V lost 2 bases to trimming and J lost 8 bases, with 12 bases between them. The CDR3 consists of 13 residues. J is TRBJ1-1 and V is TRBV7-2; D is undetermined. The sequence derives from a man aged 18 to 35 in good health. Sequenced material: memory CD4+ T cells sorted from blood. Subset of the sample: CD45RA-negative fraction. CDR3 protein: CASSLFSADEAFF. The CDR3 coding sequence is TGTGCCAGCAGCTTATTCTCGGCAGACGAAGCTTTCTTT.